This T cell receptor beta chain was observed in a study of blood T cell repertoires in COVID-19. The wider study: The samples span acute and convalescent COVID-19 from the United States, Italy and Spain.

Here immunoSEQ multiplex PCR was the method, and the copy in TCRdb shows in-frame clones only, minus some. The sample yields 40,000 to 50,000 clones, approximately 79% seen once. Germline assignment: CDR1 MNHEY and CDR2 SVGEGT. Trimming took 5 bases from V and 0 from J, leaving 5 bases between them. The length of the CDR3 is 14 residues. Sequencing used peripheral blood. The clonotype originates from a man between 65 and 85 years old with acute or convalescent COVID-19. The chain uses TRBV6-2 or TRBV6-3 and TRBJ2-6; D is undetermined. This CDR3 is CASSTDSGANVLTF. The CDR3 DNA sequence: TGTGCCAGCAGTACAGACTCTGGGGCCAACGTCCTGACTTTC.